The 14 T cell receptor beta chains below all came from one sample that was sequenced in a study of blood T cells in healthy people across ages (dated by TCRdb to between 2014 and 2016). Libraries were constructed by 5' RACE. Sequencer: Illumina HiSeq 2500. A second PCR of 7 to 11 cycles was performed with a sample-barcoded 5' primer and a J-beta primer mix. TCRdb reprocessed the public reads (quality trimming at Q25 with fastp, clone calling with MiXCR) and kept in-frame beta chains. CDR3 protein duplicates are merged, each entry listing the most common genes and DNA. The sample yields over 700,000 distinct CDR3 sequences; approximately 25% were counted once. 9.4% of the sample belongs to the ten largest clones. These same data were also listed under a study on T cells of mothers and their children.

The sample taken for sequencing was blood. The source of these receptors is a boy younger than 18 in good health.

J is TRBJ2-1 and V is TRBV5-1, with TRBD2 as a possible D gene (6 bases). The germline V and J ends were trimmed by 0 bases and 4 bases, with 14 bases remaining between them. The germline gives CDR1 SGHRS, CDR2 YFSETQ. There are 16 residues in the CDR3. CDR3 nucleotide sequence: TGCGCCAGCAGCTTGGAAGGTAGCGGAACGTACAATGAGCAGTTCTTC. Protein sequence: CASSLEGSGTYNEQFF.

The V call is TRBV4-2, the J call TRBJ2-3; 8 bases map to TRBD1. The CDR3 is 18 residues long. V shed 0 bases and J 1 base; nucleotides not matched to a gene: 9. Germline values: CDR1 LGHNA, CDR2 YNFKEQ. The CDR3 here is CASSQEGTGTGRTDTQYF. CDR3 in DNA: TGTGCCAGCAGCCAAGAAGGTACCGGGACAGGACGCACAGATACGCAGTATTTT.

The rearrangement links TRBV7-9 to TRBJ2-7; the D gene is possibly TRBD2 (5 bases). The V gene's germline CDR1 is SEHNR and CDR2 FQNEAQ (reference sequence). The CDR3 covers 15 residues. The V end lost 5 bases, the J end lost 4 bases, and 18 bases lay between the germline ends. The CDR3 protein is CASSQGIASRYEQYF. CDR3 nucleotide sequence: TGTGCCAGCAGCCAAGGGATAGCGTCTCGGTACGAGCAGTACTTC.

The chain is built from TRBV3-1 and TRBJ2-1; TRBD2 aligns across 10 bases. Near its end, the DNA agrees better with TRBJ2-5, so the J call may be wrong. This CDR3 comprises 12 residues. Germline assignment: CDR1 LGHDT and CDR2 YNNKEL (reference sequence). The CDR3 is CASSYSGRRQYF. CDR3 in DNA: TGTGCCAGCAGCTATAGCGGGAGGCGCCAGTACTTC.

This clonotype has a single count. The chain links TRBV20-1 to TRBJ1-1; the D is unclear. The CDR3 totals 15 residues. Trimming took off 0 bases at V and 0 bases at J, with 11 bases between the two ends. Germline V lookup: CDR1 DFQATT, CDR2 SNEGSKA (reference sequence). The CDR3 DNA is TGCAGTGCTAGAGAGGAAACAGATTTGAACACTGAAGCTTTCTTT. Translation gives CSAREETDLNTEAFF.

The V gene is TRBV10-3, the J gene TRBJ2-1; D uncertain. CDR3 length: 14 residues. The V and J ends lost 8 bases and 0 bases respectively, with 11 bases between them. Germline V gene data show CDR1 as ENHRY and CDR2 as SYGVKD. The CDR3 region has the DNA TGTGCCATCCGGTGGGCAGACTCCTACAATGAGCAGTTCTTC. It encodes CAIRWADSYNEQFF.

This chain joins TRBV29-1 and TRBJ1-1; possibly TRBD1 for D (5 bases). Trimming removed 4 bases from V and 0 bases from J, with 12 bases in between. This CDR3 region has 14 residues. Germline V gives CDR1 SQVTM, CDR2 ANQGSEA. The CDR3 reads CSVVRDGMNTEAFF. The CDR3 DNA follows: TGCAGCGTTGTTCGGGACGGAATGAACACTGAAGCTTTCTTT. Supplemented by reference TRBV29-1 and TRBJ1-1, the full variable domain reads SAVISQKPSRDICQRGTSLTIQCQVDSQVTMMFWYRQQPGQSLTLIATANQGSEATYESGFVIDKFPISRPNLTFSTLTVSNMSPEDSSIYLCSVVRDGMNTEAFFGQGTRLTVV.

This clonotype was seen a handful of times. The chain has TRBV9 and TRBJ2-7; 9 nucleotides agree with TRBD2. The CDR3 consists of 16 residues. Per the germline V gene, CDR1 is SGDLS and CDR2 is YYNGEE. With 0 bases clipped from V and 0 bases from J, the junction kept 4 bases outside the gene matches. As DNA, the CDR3 is TGTGCCAGCAGCGTAGATGGTAGCGGGAGCTCCTACGAGCAGTACTTC. Translation gives CASSVDGSGSSYEQYF.

J is TRBJ2-3 and V is TRBV6-2 or TRBV6-3; D may be TRBD2 (5 bases). Looked up from germline, CDR1 is MNHEY and CDR2 is SVGEGT. Trimming left V 2 bases short and J 6 bases short, with 12 bases between. The CDR3 has 14 amino acids. The CDR3 bases are TGTGCCAGCAGTTACATCGGGATTTGGGATACGCAGTATTTT. This encodes CASSYIGIWDTQYF.

This clonotype was observed a few times. The chain recombines TRBV9 with TRBJ1-2; D remains unclear. The germline V gene encodes CDR1 SGDLS and CDR2 YYNGEE. This CDR3 has 16 amino acids. V lost 3 bases, J lost 5 bases, and 20 bases lay in between. This CDR3 is CASSGLRAPGPYGYTF. The CDR3 DNA reads as TGTGCCAGCAGCGGACTCCGGGCACCCGGACCTTATGGCTACACCTTC.

The chain is built from TRBV10-2 and TRBJ2-7, with 7 bases aligning to TRBD1. CDR1 and CDR2 from the germline V gene are WSHSY and SAAADI. V shed 7 bases and J 4 bases; nucleotides not matched to a gene: 7. The CDR3 consists of 13 residues. The CDR3 sequence is CASMDRLGYEQYF. The CDR3 DNA reads as TGCGCCAGCATGGACAGGTTGGGATACGAGCAGTACTTC.

This clonotype was recorded a few times. The chain is built from TRBV10-3 and TRBJ2-6; D gene unclear. Germline V gene data show CDR1 as ENHRY and CDR2 as SYGVKD. Trimming cost V 10 bases and J 0 bases, with 13 bases left between them. The CDR3 has 15 amino acids. The CDR3 loop reads CATSAVSSGANVLTF. CDR3 in DNA: TGTGCCACCTCGGCGGTTTCCTCTGGGGCCAACGTCCTGACTTTC.

Comments on this clonotype: A read error may produce the germline difference seen at one junction end. This chain links TRBV5-1 with TRBJ2-7, with 8 bases identical to TRBD1. Germline V gene sequence: CDR1 SGHRS, CDR2 YFSETQ. The length of the CDR3 is 16 residues. CDR3 DNA sequence: TGCGCCGGCAGCTTTGGGGGGCTCGGGACAGGATACGAGCAGTACTTC. Amino acids: CAGSFGGLGTGYEQYF.

This clonotype was recorded a few times. The J gene is TRBJ2-5, the V gene TRBV3-1, with a weak D call TRBD2 (7 bases). This CDR3 is built from 16 residues. Germline V lookup: CDR1 LGHDT, CDR2 YNNKEL (reference sequence). Trimming pared 4 bases from V and 5 bases from J, leaving 20 bases between. The CDR3 coding sequence is TGTGCCAGCAGCCCTACCGGGTCGGGGGGCATGGAGACCCAGTACTTC. Its protein is CASSPTGSGGMETQYF.